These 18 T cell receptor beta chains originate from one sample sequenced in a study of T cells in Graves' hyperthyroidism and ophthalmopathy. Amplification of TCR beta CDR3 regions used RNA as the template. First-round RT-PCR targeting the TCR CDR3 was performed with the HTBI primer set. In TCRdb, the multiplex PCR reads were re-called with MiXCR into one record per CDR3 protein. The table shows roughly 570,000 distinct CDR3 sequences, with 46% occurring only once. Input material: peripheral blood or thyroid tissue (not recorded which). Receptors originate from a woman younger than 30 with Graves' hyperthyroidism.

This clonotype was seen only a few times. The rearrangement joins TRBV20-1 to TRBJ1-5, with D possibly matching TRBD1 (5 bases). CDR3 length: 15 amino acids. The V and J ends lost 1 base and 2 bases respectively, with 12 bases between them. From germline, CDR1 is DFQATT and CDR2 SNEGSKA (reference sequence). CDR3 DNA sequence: TGCAGTGCTAGAGCTTTGACAGTCGGCAATCAGCCCCAGCATTTT. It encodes CSARALTVGNQPQHF.

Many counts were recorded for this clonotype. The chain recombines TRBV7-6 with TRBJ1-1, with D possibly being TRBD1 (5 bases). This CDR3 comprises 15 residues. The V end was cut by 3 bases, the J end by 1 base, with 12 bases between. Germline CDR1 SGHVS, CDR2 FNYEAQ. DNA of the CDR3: TGTGCCAGCAGCTTTTTTCAGGGCGAGAACACTGAAGCTTTCTTT. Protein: CASSFFQGENTEAFF.

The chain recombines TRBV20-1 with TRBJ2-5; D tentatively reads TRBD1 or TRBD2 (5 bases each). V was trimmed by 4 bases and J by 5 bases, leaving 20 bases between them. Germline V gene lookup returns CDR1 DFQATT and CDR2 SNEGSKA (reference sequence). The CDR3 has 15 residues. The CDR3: CSATRAGYTGETQYF. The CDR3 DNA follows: TGCAGTGCTACGAGGGCAGGGTATACGGGCGAGACCCAGTACTTC.

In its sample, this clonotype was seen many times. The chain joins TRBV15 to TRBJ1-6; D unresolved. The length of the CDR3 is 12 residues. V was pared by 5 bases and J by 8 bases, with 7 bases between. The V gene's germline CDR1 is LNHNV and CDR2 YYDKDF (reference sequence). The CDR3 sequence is CATSPEDSPLHF. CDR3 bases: TGTGCCACCAGCCCAGAGGATTCACCCCTCCACTTT.

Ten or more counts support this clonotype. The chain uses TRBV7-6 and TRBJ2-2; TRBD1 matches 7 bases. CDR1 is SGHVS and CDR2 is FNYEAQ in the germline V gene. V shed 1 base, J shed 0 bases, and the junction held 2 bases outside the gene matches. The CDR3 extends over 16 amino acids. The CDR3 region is CASSLEGAANTGELFF. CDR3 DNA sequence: TGTGCCAGCAGCTTAGAGGGGGCCGCGAACACCGGGGAGCTGTTTTTT.

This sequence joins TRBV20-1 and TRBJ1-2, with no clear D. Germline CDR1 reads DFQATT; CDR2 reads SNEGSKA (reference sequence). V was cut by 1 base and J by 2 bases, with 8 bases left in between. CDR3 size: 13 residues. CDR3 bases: TGCAGTGCTAGAGGCGGAGGAAACTATGGCTACACCTTC. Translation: CSARGGGNYGYTF.

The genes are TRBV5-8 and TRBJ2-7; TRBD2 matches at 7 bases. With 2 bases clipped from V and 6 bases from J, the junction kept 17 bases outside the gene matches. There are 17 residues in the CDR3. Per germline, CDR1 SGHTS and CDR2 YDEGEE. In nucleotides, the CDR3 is TGTGCCAGCAGCTTCTTCGGGGTTGGCGGGAGTACGGCCGAGCAGTACTTC. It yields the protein CASSFFGVGGSTAEQYF. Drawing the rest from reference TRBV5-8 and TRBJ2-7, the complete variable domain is EAGVTQSPTHLIKTRGQQATLRCSPISGHTSVYWYQQALGLGLQFLLWYDEGEERNRGNFPPRFSGRQFPNYSSELNVNALELEDSALYLCASSFFGVGGSTAEQYFGPGTRLTVT.

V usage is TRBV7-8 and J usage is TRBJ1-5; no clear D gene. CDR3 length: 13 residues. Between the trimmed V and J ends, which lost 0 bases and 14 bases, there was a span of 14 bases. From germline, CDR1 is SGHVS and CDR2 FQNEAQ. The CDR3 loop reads CASSLAQSGYEHF. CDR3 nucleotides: TGTGCCAGCAGCTTAGCGCAATCAGGTTACGAGCATTTT.

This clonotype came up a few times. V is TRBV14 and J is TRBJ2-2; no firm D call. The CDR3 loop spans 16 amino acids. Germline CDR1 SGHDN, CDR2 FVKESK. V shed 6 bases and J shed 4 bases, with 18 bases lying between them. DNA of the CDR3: TGTGCCAGCAGTCCGACCCCACCTCCGGGCACCGGGGAGCTGTTTTTT. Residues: CASSPTPPPGTGELFF.

The CDR3 is CASSRKPGIGTDTQYF. The CDR3 DNA reads as TGCGCCAGCAGCCGGAAACCCGGAATCGGCACAGATACGCAGTATTTT. This sequence joins TRBV4-3 and TRBJ2-3; D gene uncertain. Trimming stripped 4 bases from V and 1 base from J, with 15 bases between. Germline assignment: CDR1 LGHNA and CDR2 YSLEER. The CDR3 has 16 amino acids.

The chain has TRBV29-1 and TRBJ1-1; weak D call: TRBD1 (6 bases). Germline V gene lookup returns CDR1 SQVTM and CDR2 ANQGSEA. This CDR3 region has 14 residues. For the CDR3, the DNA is TGCAGTTATGGACAGCGACCTATGAACACTGAAGCTTTCTTT. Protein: CSYGQRPMNTEAFF.

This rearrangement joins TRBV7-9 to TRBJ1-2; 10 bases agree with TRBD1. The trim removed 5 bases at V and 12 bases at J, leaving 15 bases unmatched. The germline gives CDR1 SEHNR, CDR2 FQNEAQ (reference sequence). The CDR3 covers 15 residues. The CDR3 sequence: CASSPSAGTGAGNTF. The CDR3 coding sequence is TGTGCCAGCAGCCCTTCGGCCGGGACAGGGGCTGGAAACACCTTC.

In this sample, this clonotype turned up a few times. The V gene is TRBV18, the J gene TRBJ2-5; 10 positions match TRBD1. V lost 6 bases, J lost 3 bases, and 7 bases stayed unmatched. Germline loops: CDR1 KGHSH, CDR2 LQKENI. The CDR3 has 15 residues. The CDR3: CASSVLGQGEETQYF. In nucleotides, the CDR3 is TGTGCCAGCTCTGTCCTTGGACAGGGGGAAGAGACCCAGTACTTC. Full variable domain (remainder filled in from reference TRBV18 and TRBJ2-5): NAGVMQNPRHLVRRRGQEARLRCSPMKGHSHVYWYRQLPEEGLKFMVYLQKENIIDESGMPKERFSAEFPKEGPSILRIQQVVRGDSAAYFCASSVLGQGEETQYFGPGTRLLVL.

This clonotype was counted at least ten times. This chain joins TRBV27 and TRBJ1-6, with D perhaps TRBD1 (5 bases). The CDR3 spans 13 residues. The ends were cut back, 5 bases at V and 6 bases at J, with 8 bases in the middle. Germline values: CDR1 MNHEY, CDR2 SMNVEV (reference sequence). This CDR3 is CASSGGGNSPLHF. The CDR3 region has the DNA TGTGCCAGCAGTGGGGGTGGTAATTCACCCCTCCACTTT.

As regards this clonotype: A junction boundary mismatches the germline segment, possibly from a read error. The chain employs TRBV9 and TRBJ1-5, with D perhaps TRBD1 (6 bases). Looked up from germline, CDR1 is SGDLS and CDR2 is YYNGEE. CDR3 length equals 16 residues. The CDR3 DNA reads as TGTGCCAGCAGCCAAGCTCCCAACAGGGCTGATCAGCCCCCGCATTTT. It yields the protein CASSQAPNRADQPPHF.

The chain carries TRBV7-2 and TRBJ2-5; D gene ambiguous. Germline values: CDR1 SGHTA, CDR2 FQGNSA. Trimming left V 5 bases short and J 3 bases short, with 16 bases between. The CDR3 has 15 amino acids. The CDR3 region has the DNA TGTGCCAGCAGCGCCTCCCGGGCAGCGAAAGAGACCCAGTACTTC. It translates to CASSASRAAKETQYF.

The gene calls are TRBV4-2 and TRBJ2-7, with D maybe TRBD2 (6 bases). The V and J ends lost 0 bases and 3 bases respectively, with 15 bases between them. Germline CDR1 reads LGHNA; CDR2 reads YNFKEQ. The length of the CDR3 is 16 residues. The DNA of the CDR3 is TGTGCCAGCAGCCAAGATCTCGGGGACTCGGGCTACGAGCAGTACTTC. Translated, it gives CASSQDLGDSGYEQYF.

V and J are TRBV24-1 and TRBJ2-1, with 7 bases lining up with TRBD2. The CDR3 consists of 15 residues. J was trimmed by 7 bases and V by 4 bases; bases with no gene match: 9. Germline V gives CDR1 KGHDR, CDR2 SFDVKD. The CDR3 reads CATSDGGRDENEQFF. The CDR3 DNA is TGTGCCACCAGTGACGGCGGGAGAGATGAGAATGAGCAGTTCTTC.